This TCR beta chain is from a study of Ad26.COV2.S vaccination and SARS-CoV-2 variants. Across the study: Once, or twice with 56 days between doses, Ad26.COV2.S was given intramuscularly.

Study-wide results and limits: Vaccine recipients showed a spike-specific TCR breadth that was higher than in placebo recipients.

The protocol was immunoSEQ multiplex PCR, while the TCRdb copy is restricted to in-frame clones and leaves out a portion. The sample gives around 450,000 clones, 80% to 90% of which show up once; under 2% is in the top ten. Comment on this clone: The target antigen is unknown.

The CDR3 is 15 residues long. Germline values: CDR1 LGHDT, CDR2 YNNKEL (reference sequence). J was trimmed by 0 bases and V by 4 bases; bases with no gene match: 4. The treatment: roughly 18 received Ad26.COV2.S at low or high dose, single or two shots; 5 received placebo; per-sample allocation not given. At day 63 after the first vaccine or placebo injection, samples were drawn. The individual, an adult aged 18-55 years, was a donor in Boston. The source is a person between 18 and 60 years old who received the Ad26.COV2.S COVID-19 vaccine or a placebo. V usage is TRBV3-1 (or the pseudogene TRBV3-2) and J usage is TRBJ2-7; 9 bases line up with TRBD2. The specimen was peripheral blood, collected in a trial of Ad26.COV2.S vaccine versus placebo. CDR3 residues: CASSPQRGASYEQYF. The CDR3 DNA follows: TGTGCCAGCAGCCCCCAGCGGGGGGCCTCCTACGAGCAGTACTTC.